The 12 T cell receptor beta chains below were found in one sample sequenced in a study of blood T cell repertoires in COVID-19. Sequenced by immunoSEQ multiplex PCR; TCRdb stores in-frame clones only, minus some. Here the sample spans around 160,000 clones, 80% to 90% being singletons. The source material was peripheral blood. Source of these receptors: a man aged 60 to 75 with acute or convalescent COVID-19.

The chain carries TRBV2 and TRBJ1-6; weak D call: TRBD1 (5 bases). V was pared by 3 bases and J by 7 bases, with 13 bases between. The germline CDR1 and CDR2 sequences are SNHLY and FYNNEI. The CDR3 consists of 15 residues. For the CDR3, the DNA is TGTGCCAGCAGTGAGTCAGGGCGTAGGAATTCACCCCTCCACTTT. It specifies CASSESGRRNSPLHF.

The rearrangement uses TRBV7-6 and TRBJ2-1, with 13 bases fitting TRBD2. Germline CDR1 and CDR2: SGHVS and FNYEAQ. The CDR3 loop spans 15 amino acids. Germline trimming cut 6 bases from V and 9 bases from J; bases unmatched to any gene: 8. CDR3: CASSYGLAGAREQFF. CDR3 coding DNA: TGTGCCAGCAGTTACGGACTAGCGGGAGCCCGTGAGCAGTTCTTC.

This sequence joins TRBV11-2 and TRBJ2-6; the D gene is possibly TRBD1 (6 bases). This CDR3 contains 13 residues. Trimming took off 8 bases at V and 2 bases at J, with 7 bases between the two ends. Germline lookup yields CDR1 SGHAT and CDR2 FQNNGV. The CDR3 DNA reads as TGTGCCAGCGGGACAACTGGGGCCAACGTCCTGACTTTC. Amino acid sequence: CASGTTGANVLTF.

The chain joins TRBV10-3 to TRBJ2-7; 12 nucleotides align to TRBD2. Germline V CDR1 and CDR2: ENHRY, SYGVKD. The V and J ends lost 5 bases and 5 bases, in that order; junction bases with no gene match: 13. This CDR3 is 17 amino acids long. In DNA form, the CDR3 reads TGTGCCATCAGTTCGGGACTAGCGGGCCAGGGGTTCCACGAGCAGTACTTC. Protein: CAISSGLAGQGFHEQYF.

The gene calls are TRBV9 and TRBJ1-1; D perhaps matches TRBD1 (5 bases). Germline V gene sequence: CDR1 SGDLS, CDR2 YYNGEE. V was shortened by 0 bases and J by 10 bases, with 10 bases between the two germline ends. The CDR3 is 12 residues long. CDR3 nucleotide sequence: TGTGCCAGCAGCGTAGATGGGACTTTAGCTTTCTTT. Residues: CASSVDGTLAFF.

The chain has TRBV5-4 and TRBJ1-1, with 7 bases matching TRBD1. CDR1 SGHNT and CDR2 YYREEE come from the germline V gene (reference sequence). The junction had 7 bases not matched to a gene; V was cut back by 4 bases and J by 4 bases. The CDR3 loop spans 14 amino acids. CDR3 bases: TGTGCCAGCAGCCGAGGGGGCGTGGGCACTGAAGCTTTCTTT. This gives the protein CASSRGGVGTEAFF.

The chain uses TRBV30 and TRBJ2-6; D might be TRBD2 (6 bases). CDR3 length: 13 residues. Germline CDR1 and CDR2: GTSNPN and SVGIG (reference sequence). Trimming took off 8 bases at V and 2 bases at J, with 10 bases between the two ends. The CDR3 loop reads CATPGAGANVLTF. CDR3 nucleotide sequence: TGTGCCACTCCGGGGGCTGGGGCCAACGTCCTGACTTTC.

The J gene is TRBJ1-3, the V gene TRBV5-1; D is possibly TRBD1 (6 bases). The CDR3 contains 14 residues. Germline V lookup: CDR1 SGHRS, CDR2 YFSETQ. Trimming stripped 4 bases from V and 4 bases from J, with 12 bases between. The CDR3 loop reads CASSPTGIGNTIYF. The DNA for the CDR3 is TGCGCCAGCAGCCCAACAGGGATAGGAAACACCATATATTTT.

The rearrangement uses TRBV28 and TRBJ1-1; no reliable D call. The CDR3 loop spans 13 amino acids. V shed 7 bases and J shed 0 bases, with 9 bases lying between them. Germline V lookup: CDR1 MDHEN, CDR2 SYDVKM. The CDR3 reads CASNPTVNTEAFF. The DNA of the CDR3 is TGTGCCAGCAATCCCACAGTGAACACTGAAGCTTTCTTT.

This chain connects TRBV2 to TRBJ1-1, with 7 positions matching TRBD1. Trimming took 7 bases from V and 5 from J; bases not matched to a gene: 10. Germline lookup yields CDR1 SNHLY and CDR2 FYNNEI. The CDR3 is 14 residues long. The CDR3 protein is CASTDRQGKTEAFF. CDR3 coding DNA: TGTGCCAGCACTGATCGACAGGGTAAGACTGAAGCTTTCTTT.

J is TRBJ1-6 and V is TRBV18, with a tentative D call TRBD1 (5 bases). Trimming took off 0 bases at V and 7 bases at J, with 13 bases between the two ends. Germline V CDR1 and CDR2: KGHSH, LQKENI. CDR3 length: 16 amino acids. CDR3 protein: CASSPPSGTVNSPLHF. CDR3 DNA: TGTGCCAGCTCACCACCGAGCGGGACGGTGAATTCACCCCTCCACTTT.

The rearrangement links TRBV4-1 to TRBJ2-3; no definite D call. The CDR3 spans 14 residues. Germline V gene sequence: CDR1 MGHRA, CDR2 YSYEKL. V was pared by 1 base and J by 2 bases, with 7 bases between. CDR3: CASSQGYTTDTQYF. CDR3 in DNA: TGCGCCAGCAGCCAAGGGTACACCACAGATACGCAGTATTTT.